This entry concerns a single T cell receptor beta chain. Antigen: not known. The same CDR3 can be traced to other DNA sequences in this sample. These data originate in a study of cytomegalovirus exposure and HLA in healthy donors. In the study overall: Previous work identified 95 million to 120 million unique TCR beta sequences from around 200 million T cells. The study, taken as a whole, reports: Near-uniform donor sequencing depth was presumed by presence/absence analyses. The study designated over 150 TCR beta chains cytomegalovirus-associated.

Researchers ran the PCR with 60 Vbeta and 13 Jbeta primers. Here immunoSEQ multiplex PCR was the method, and the copy in TCRdb shows in-frame clones only, minus some. The sample consists of approximately 170,000 clones, just over 70% of them appearing once. The CDR3 spans 16 residues. CDR1 MNHNY and CDR2 SVGAGI come from the germline V gene (reference sequence). Sequenced material: PBMCs. The sequence derives from a man younger than 35 in good health and CMV-seropositive. The chain is built from TRBV6-6 and TRBJ2-7; TRBD2 is a possible D gene (7 bases). CDR3 DNA: TGCGCCAGCAATTCACCGACACAGGGAGGGAGTTACGAGCAGTACGTC. Its protein product is CASNSPTQGGSYEQYV.